The 12 T cell receptor beta chains given below trace back to one sample, sequenced in a study of beta chain features in type 1 diabetes. Reverse transcription of all isolated RNA meant that expressed TCRB transcripts were sequenced. Clones were read by immunoSEQ multiplex PCR, and TCRdb kept only the in-frame ones, dropping some. The sample gives 350,000 to 450,000 clones, approximately 15% of which show up once; approximately 0.02% is in the top ten. Sequences were obtained from naive CD4+ T cells from blood. These TCRs come from a woman in her late teens or twenties in good health.

This clone showed up just a few times. The chain employs TRBV29-1 and TRBJ2-3, with TRBD2 matching over 9 bases. Germline V CDR1 and CDR2: SQVTM, ANQGSEA. V dropped 3 bases and J dropped 4; count of bases not matched to a gene: 11. The CDR3 sequence is 16 residues long. The CDR3 coding sequence is TGCAGCGTTGATCCGAGGTTAGCGGGAGAGCCAGATACGCAGTATTTT. Protein sequence: CSVDPRLAGEPDTQYF.

The V gene is TRBV7-9, the J gene TRBJ1-2, with 7 bases identical to TRBD1. The CDR3 is made up of 13 amino acids. The germline V gene has CDR1 SEHNR and CDR2 FQNEAQ (reference sequence). Trimming removed 5 bases from V and 8 bases from J; junction bases left unmatched: 8. In nucleotides, the CDR3 is TGTGCCAGCAGCGACGGGACAGATTGGGGCTACACCTTC. This encodes CASSDGTDWGYTF. The whole variable domain, filled in from reference TRBV7-9 and TRBJ1-2, reads DTGVSQNPRHKITKRGQNVTFRCDPISEHNRLYWYRQTLGQGPEFLTYFQNEAQLEKSRLLSDRFSAERPKGSFSTLEIQRTEQGDSAMYLCASSDGTDWGYTFGSGTRLTVV.

The chain has TRBV29-1 and TRBJ2-1; TRBD1 matches 7 bases. CDR1 is SQVTM and CDR2 is ANQGSEA in the germline V gene. The trim removed 3 bases at V and 2 bases at J, leaving 4 bases unmatched. The CDR3 is 14 amino acids. In DNA form, the CDR3 reads TGCAGCGTTGAGCCAGGGGGTACCTACAATGAGCAGTTCTTC. Its translation: CSVEPGGTYNEQFF.

In this sample, this clone turned up a few times. V gene TRBV9 combines with J gene TRBJ2-7, with 9 bases identical to TRBD2. V lost 4 bases and J lost 6; bases outside the gene matches: 5. The germline V gene has CDR1 SGDLS and CDR2 YYNGEE. The CDR3 is 13 amino acids. CDR3 DNA sequence: TGTGCCAGCAGCCCCTGGACTAGCGCCGAGCAGTACTTC. The encoded protein is CASSPWTSAEQYF.

The J gene is TRBJ1-5, the V gene TRBV5-6; D perhaps matches TRBD1 (6 bases). CDR1 and CDR2 (germline): SGHDT, YYEEEE. The CDR3 has 14 residues. V gave up 1 base and J gave up 4 bases, with 9 bases separating them. CDR3 nucleotides: TGTGCCAGCAGCTTGAACAGGGTAAATCAGCCCCAGCATTTT. This sequence encodes CASSLNRVNQPQHF.

This clone was counted a few times. V gene TRBV7-9 combines with J gene TRBJ2-1; D is perhaps TRBD1 (6 bases). V was trimmed by 6 bases and J by 6 bases, leaving 18 bases between them. This CDR3 has 15 amino acids. Looked up from germline, CDR1 is SEHNR and CDR2 is FQNEAQ (reference sequence). The CDR3 sequence: CASSPPGPRGNEQFF. The CDR3 DNA sequence: TGTGCCAGCAGTCCGCCGGGACCCAGGGGCAATGAGCAGTTCTTC.

This clone has only a few counts. This chain connects TRBV7-9 to TRBJ1-4; a weak D match, TRBD1 (6 bases). This CDR3 comprises 14 residues. CDR1 and CDR2 (germline): SEHNR, FQNEAQ (reference sequence). V gave up 6 bases and J gave up 2 bases, with 10 bases separating them. The CDR3 nucleotides read TGTGCCAGCAGTCAAGGACAGACTAATGAAAAACTGTTTTTT. Its protein is CASSQGQTNEKLFF.

This clone turned up a few times. The chain employs TRBV7-9 and TRBJ2-1, with TRBD1 identical over 10 bases. Germline values: CDR1 SEHNR, CDR2 FQNEAQ (reference sequence). This CDR3 contains 14 residues. J lost 8 bases, V lost 5 bases, and 6 bases had no gene match. The CDR3 sequence: CASSPGQGRDEQFF. The CDR3 nucleotides read TGTGCCAGCAGCCCGGGACAGGGGAGGGATGAGCAGTTCTTC. Variable domain in full (rest from reference TRBV7-9 and TRBJ2-1): DTGVSQNPRHKITKRGQNVTFRCDPISEHNRLYWYRQTLGQGPEFLTYFQNEAQLEKSRLLSDRFSAERPKGSFSTLEIQRTEQGDSAMYLCASSPGQGRDEQFFGPGTRLTVL.

This clone showed up just a few times. The genes are TRBV7-3 and TRBJ2-1; 12 bases agree with TRBD2. The CDR3 sequence is 16 residues long. V dropped 4 bases and J dropped 4; count of bases not matched to a gene: 5. The germline V gene has CDR1 SGHTA and CDR2 FQGTGA. The CDR3 reads CASSSSGTSGYNEQFF. CDR3 coding DNA: TGTGCCAGCAGCTCCTCCGGGACTAGCGGGTACAATGAGCAGTTCTTC.

The chain recombines TRBV5-4 with TRBJ2-2; 10 bases are a match to TRBD2. Per germline, CDR1 SGHNT and CDR2 YYREEE (reference sequence). With 4 bases clipped from V and 4 bases from J, the junction kept 7 bases outside the gene matches. There are 16 residues in the CDR3. CDR3 nucleotide sequence: TGTGCCAGCAGCCTCAAGACTAGCGGGCTCACCGGGGAGCTGTTTTTT. Translation: CASSLKTSGLTGELFF.

The V and J genes are TRBV9 and TRBJ2-6; D is possibly TRBD1 (6 bases). V lost 4 bases and J lost 2, with 16 bases in between. Germline values: CDR1 SGDLS, CDR2 YYNGEE. This CDR3 is built from 17 residues. The CDR3, as DNA: TGTGCCAGCAGCCCATTTGGTGGGGGCGCTGGGGCCAACGTCCTGACTTTC. Translating gives CASSPFGGGAGANVLTF.

The DNA for the CDR3 is TGCAGCGCTAGGACAGGGGGCACCGGGGAGCTGTTTTTT. This encodes CSARTGGTGELFF. This sequence joins TRBV29-1 and TRBJ2-2; 10 bases map to TRBD1. Trimming cost V 7 bases and J 4 bases; bases outside gene matches: 3. The CDR3 has 13 amino acids. Per germline, CDR1 SQVTM and CDR2 ANQGSEA.